The subject of this entry is one T cell receptor beta chain. Random-hexamer reverse transcription was applied to roughly 0.45 to 1 ug RNA. A single record per CDR3 protein comes from TCRdb applying MiXCR to the immunoSEQ multiplex PCR reads. There are some 300,000 distinct CDR3 sequences in the sample; roughly 81% occur only once, and over 0.09% lies in the top ten. With 0 bases removed from V and 5 bases from J, the gap between germline ends came to 10 bases. The CDR3 extends over 14 amino acids. Germline CDR1 and CDR2: LGHDT and YNNKEL (reference sequence). This record belongs to a study of CD8 T cells in Susac syndrome.

The genes are TRBV3-1 and TRBJ2-5, with unresolved D. This sequence originates from a human donor with multiple sclerosis. Sequencing was done on a sample of CD8+ T cells from PBMCs. The CDR3, as DNA: TGTGCCAGCAGCCAAGATGGATGGTGGGAGACCCAGTACTTC. It is translated as CASSQDGWWETQYF.